Below, 3 T cell receptor beta chains from the same sample are listed, as sequenced in a study of shared clonotypes between healthy human individuals. The naive CD8 population came from CD45RO-negative cells selected for CCR7, without terminally differentiated effector memory CD45RA+ cells. Using immunoSEQ multiplex PCR, the repertoire was profiled, and TCRdb retains in-frame clones only, with some absent. The sample lists over 2 million clones; about 95% were seen once. Sequenced sample: naive CD8+ T cells sorted from blood. These receptors all stem from a man aged 18 to 29 in good health.

V is TRBV7-2 and J is TRBJ2-7; the D gene is possibly TRBD1 (6 bases). This CDR3 has 13 residues. The V gene's germline CDR1 is SGHTA and CDR2 FQGNSA. V gave up 4 bases and J gave up 5 bases, with 12 bases separating them. The CDR3 sequence is CASSWVKGDEQYF. The CDR3 coding sequence is TGTGCCAGCAGCTGGGTGAAGGGGGACGAGCAGTACTTC.

The J gene is TRBJ2-2, the V gene TRBV30, with unresolved D. The CDR3 runs to 12 residues. V lost 2 bases to trimming and J lost 6 bases, with 7 bases between them. From germline, CDR1 is GTSNPN and CDR2 SVGIG (reference sequence). The CDR3 spells CAWSWSAGELFF. CDR3 nucleotides: TGTGCCTGGAGTTGGAGTGCCGGGGAGCTGTTTTTT.

The chain uses TRBV7-3 and TRBJ2-7, with D perhaps matching TRBD1 (6 bases). Germline-derived CDR1 and CDR2 are SGHTA and FQGTGA. This CDR3 comprises 14 residues. The V end was cut by 3 bases, the J end by 0 bases, with 9 bases between. The CDR3 region has the DNA TGTGCCAGCAGCTTGGACAGTAGCTCCTACGAGCAGTACTTC. Residues: CASSLDSSSYEQYF.